This TCR beta chain emerged from a study of shared clonotypes between healthy human individuals. Samples underwent the assay at deep level. Sequencing was performed with immunoSEQ multiplex PCR; in TCRdb, only in-frame clones are kept and a portion is missing. The sample lists around 650,000 clones; about 96% were seen once. Remarks on this clone: Its antigen is as yet unknown.

The naive CD8 fraction comprised CD45RO-negative cells positively selected for CCR7 and excluded terminally differentiated effector memory CD45RA+ cells. Broader study findings: Compared with clonotypes that all four donors shared, non-shared clonotypes had lower generation probabilities.

CDR1 is MNHEY and CDR2 is SMNVEV in the germline V gene (reference sequence). Germline trimming cut 11 bases from V and 0 bases from J; bases unmatched to any gene: 8. This CDR3 region has 14 residues. Input material: naive CD8+ T cells sorted from blood. This chain connects TRBV27 to TRBJ2-7; 9 bases map to TRBD2. This TCR was recovered from a woman aged 30 to 39 in good health. The DNA of the CDR3 is TGTGCCGCGGGGCTAGCGGGAAGCTCCTACGAGCAGTACTTC. Its translation: CAAGLAGSSYEQYF.